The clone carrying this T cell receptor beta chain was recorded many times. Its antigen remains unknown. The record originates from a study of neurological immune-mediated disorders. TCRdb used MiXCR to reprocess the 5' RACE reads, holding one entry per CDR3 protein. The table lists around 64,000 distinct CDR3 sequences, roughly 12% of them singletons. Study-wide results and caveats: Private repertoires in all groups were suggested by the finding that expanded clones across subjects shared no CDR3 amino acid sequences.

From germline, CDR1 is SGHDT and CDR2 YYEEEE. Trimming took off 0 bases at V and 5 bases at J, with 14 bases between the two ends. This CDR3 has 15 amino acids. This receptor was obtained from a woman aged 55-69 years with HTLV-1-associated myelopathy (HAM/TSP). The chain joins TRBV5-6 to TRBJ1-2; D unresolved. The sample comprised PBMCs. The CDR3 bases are TGTGCCAGCAGCTTGGAGTATGCGGCTTTATATGGCTACACCTTC. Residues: CASSLEYAALYGYTF.